The clone carrying this T cell receptor (beta chain) has just a few counts. What it binds is not known. The CDR3 is made up of 18 amino acids. V shed 1 base and J 7 bases; nucleotides not matched to a gene: 16. CDR1 is MNHEY, CDR2 SMNVEV, per germline (reference sequence). MiXCR was run by TCRdb on the RT-PCR reads, yielding one entry per CDR3 protein. The sample records more than 200,000 distinct CDR3 sequences, 10% to 15% being singletons. The data were taken from a study of response to subunit inactivated influenza vaccine. Study-wide findings and caveats: The study's authors posited that every seasonal influenza vaccination enlists few new T cells.

This clonotype was obtained from a man aged 50 to 59 who received an inactivated influenza vaccine. The sequenced sample was non-naive T cells sorted from PBMCs, obtained 14 days before vaccination. V gene TRBV27 combines with J gene TRBJ2-7, with TRBD2 matching over 10 bases. The CDR3 protein is CASSLFGLAGEGHWEQYF. The DNA of the CDR3 is TGTGCCAGCAGTTTATTCGGTCTAGCGGGAGAGGGGCACTGGGAGCAGTACTTC.